Sequencing of this T cell receptor beta chain was carried out in a study of T-cell memory formation after mild COVID-19. Study in general: TCR clusters were mostly donor specific. Study-wide results and caveats: Detection of some responders pre-infection suggested pre-existing cross-reactive memory T cells participated.

Concerning this clonotype itself: Its cognate antigen is unknown.

Trimming pared 0 bases from V and 8 bases from J, leaving 13 bases between. CDR3 length: 14 amino acids. Germline-derived CDR1 and CDR2 are MNHEY and SVGEGT. TCR alpha and TCR beta cDNA libraries carrying sample barcodes and UMIs were produced by 5'RACE using constant-segment primers. TCRdb re-called the 5' RACE reads through MiXCR, storing one row per CDR3 protein. Here the sample spans around 430,000 distinct CDR3 sequences, 15% to 20% being singletons. V and J are TRBV6-2 or TRBV6-3 and TRBJ1-1; D gene ambiguous. The receptor was isolated from a man between 18 and 35 years old who had mild COVID-19 (a few samples of this study predate the infection). Cell type and time point are not known. Sequencing was performed on PBMCs or a T cell subset sorted from them (not recorded which). The CDR3 is CASSYSGGSREAFF. DNA for the CDR3: TGTGCCAGCAGTTACTCTGGAGGCTCAAGGGAAGCTTTCTTT.